A single sample gave rise to the 15 T cell receptor beta chains below, sequenced in a study of a mutant IDH1 vaccine in newly diagnosed glioma. Using immunoSEQ multiplex PCR, the repertoire was profiled, and TCRdb retains in-frame clones only, with some absent. The table records 90,000 to 100,000 clones, 70% to 90% of them present only once. The time point denotes: baseline, week 1 (first vaccination visit). Treatment described: pre-vaccination baseline after standard-of-care therapy. Sequences were derived from PBMCs, sampled from a glioma patient treated with radiotherapy, temozolomide or both. Every receptor here comes from a woman between 50 and 59 years old with glioma.

CDR3 amino acids: CASSYSAGRTYGYTF. The CDR3 bases are TGTGCCAGCAGTTACTCGGCGGGACGGACATATGGCTACACCTTC. The rearrangement joins TRBV6-6 to TRBJ1-2; TRBD1 is a possible D gene (5 bases). V was shortened by 0 bases and J by 5 bases, with 13 bases between the two germline ends. This CDR3 is built from 15 residues. Germline CDR1 MNHNY, CDR2 SVGAGI (reference sequence).

The rearrangement uses TRBV19 and TRBJ1-5; tentatively, D is TRBD1 (5 bases). V gave up 3 bases and J gave up 7 bases, with 16 bases separating them. This CDR3 is built from 15 residues. Germline CDR1 reads LNHDA; CDR2 reads SQIVND (reference sequence). The CDR3 protein is CASSIFYEGSQPQHF. In nucleotides, the CDR3 is TGTGCCAGTAGTATTTTTTACGAGGGGTCGCAGCCCCAGCATTTT. Complete variable domain (other parts from reference TRBV19 and TRBJ1-5): DGGITQSPKYLFRKEGQNVTLSCEQNLNHDAMYWYRQDPGQGLRLIYYSQIVNDFQKGDIAEGYSVSREKKESFPLTVTSAQKNPTAFYLCASSIFYEGSQPQHFGDGTRLSIL.

The gene calls are TRBV4-1 and TRBJ2-7; no firm D call. In germline, CDR1 is MGHRA, CDR2 YSYEKL. V lost 2 bases and J lost 7, with 18 bases in between. The CDR3 extends over 15 amino acids. The CDR3 here is CASSQYVDLGWEQYF. In DNA form, the CDR3 reads TGCGCCAGCAGCCAATATGTAGATTTGGGGTGGGAGCAGTACTTC.

This clone was observed once. This rearrangement joins TRBV2 to TRBJ1-1, with D possibly being TRBD1 (5 bases). V was cut by 3 bases and J by 4 bases, with 12 bases left in between. Per the germline V gene, CDR1 is SNHLY and CDR2 is FYNNEI. This CDR3 is built from 14 residues. CDR3 sequence reads: CASSEKGPVTEAFF. CDR3 sequence (DNA): TGTGCCAGCAGTGAGAAGGGGCCAGTCACTGAAGCTTTCTTT.

The chain uses TRBV6-1 and TRBJ2-7; unclear D gene. Trimming pared 7 bases from V and 1 base from J, leaving 20 bases between. The CDR3 is made up of 16 amino acids. Germline lookup yields CDR1 MNHNS and CDR2 SASEGT. CDR3 sequence reads: CASTERRAARSYEQYF. The CDR3 nucleotides read TGTGCCAGCACTGAGAGACGGGCTGCAAGGTCCTACGAGCAGTACTTC.

V is TRBV10-3 and J is TRBJ1-1; tentatively, D is TRBD1 (6 bases). The germline V gene encodes CDR1 ENHRY and CDR2 SYGVKD. The V end lost 2 bases, the J end lost 1 base, and 8 bases lay between the germline ends. The CDR3 runs to 14 residues. CDR3 amino acids: CAISEPGQNTEAFF. The CDR3 DNA follows: TGTGCCATCAGTGAGCCGGGACAGAACACTGAAGCTTTCTTT.

The chain has TRBV6-1 and TRBJ1-2; TRBD1 aligns across 7 bases. Germline trimming cut 5 bases from V and 4 bases from J; bases unmatched to any gene: 10. The CDR3 runs to 15 residues. From germline, CDR1 is MNHNS and CDR2 SASEGT. The chain's CDR3 is CASSLLGGQIYGYTF. CDR3 sequence (DNA): TGTGCCAGCAGTCTCCTAGGGGGACAGATCTATGGCTACACCTTC.

Only one count was recorded for this clone. At one end, the junction sequence differs from germline, possibly due to a read error. The genes are TRBV23-1 and TRBJ2-7; TRBD1 matches 9 bases. TRBV23-1 is known as an ORF, though its function is uncertain. There are 11 residues in the CDR3. The CDR3 is CASSQGDRGNF. DNA of the CDR3: TGCGCCAGCAGTCAAGGCGACAGGGGGAACTTC.

V gene TRBV29-1 combines with J gene TRBJ1-2; 7 nucleotides match TRBD1. CDR3 size: 21 residues. V dropped 0 bases and J dropped 4; count of bases not matched to a gene: 26. The germline V gene has CDR1 SQVTM and CDR2 ANQGSEA. Here the CDR3 DNA reads TGCAGCGTTGAAGATCGGGCTTCATGGGGACTGGGCGGACAGGTTCCCTATGGCTACACCTTC. This encodes CSVEDRASWGLGGQVPYGYTF.

The rearrangement joins TRBV19 to TRBJ2-7; the D is unclear. The CDR3 covers 11 residues. V lost 7 bases, J lost 6 bases, and 10 bases lay in between. Germline CDR1 is LNHDA and CDR2 is SQIVND (reference sequence). CDR3 loop: CASIPMREQYF. DNA of the CDR3: TGTGCCAGTATCCCCATGCGCGAGCAGTACTTC. The full variable domain, completed using reference TRBV19 and TRBJ2-7, is DGGITQSPKYLFRKEGQNVTLSCEQNLNHDAMYWYRQDPGQGLRLIYYSQIVNDFQKGDIAEGYSVSREKKESFPLTVTSAQKNPTAFYLCASIPMREQYFGPGTRLTVT.

The genes are TRBV2 and TRBJ2-5, with 7 positions matching TRBD1. The CDR3 consists of 17 residues. Trimming at V came to 5 bases and at J to 0 bases, leaving 12 bases not matched to a gene. The germline gives CDR1 SNHLY, CDR2 FYNNEI. CDR3 nucleotide sequence: TGTGCCAGCAGTCCATATCGACAGGGATCGTACCAAGAGACCCAGTACTTC. It translates to CASSPYRQGSYQETQYF.

In its sample, this clone was seen once. CDR3 bases: TGTGCCAGTAGTATCTCCAACACAGATACGCAGTATTTT. Translation: CASSISNTDTQYF. The chain is built from TRBV19 and TRBJ2-3; D remains unclear. V lost 3 bases, J lost 2 bases, and 6 bases lay in between. This CDR3 has 13 amino acids. Per germline, CDR1 LNHDA and CDR2 SQIVND (reference sequence).

This clone was counted once. The V and J genes are TRBV18 and TRBJ1-2; D remains ambiguous. V lost 0 bases and J 2 bases, leaving 7 bases between the germline ends. This CDR3 has 14 residues. Germline V gene sequence: CDR1 KGHSH, CDR2 LQKENI. This CDR3 reads CASSPPEGNYGYTF. The CDR3 DNA sequence: TGTGCCAGCTCACCACCTGAAGGGAACTATGGCTACACCTTC. The full variable domain, with the rest looked up from reference TRBV18 and TRBJ1-2, is NAGVMQNPRHLVRRRGQEARLRCSPMKGHSHVYWYRQLPEEGLKFMVYLQKENIIDESGMPKERFSAEFPKEGPSILRIQQVVRGDSAAYFCASSPPEGNYGYTFGSGTRLTVV.

The V call is TRBV7-9, the J call TRBJ2-1; D perhaps matches TRBD2 (5 bases). Trimming shortened V by 4 bases and J by 7 bases, and 8 bases separated the two germline ends. Looked up from germline, CDR1 is SEHNR and CDR2 is FQNEAQ (reference sequence). There are 12 residues in the CDR3. The CDR3 region is CASSSLANEQFF. CDR3 sequence (DNA): TGTGCCAGCAGCTCCCTAGCTAATGAGCAGTTCTTC.

This clone was seen once. This chain's CDR3 is CATHDTSAAREFDEQFF. CDR3 DNA sequence: TGTGCCACCCACGATACTAGCGCAGCTCGGGAGTTTGATGAGCAGTTCTTC. The chain employs TRBV10-3 and TRBJ2-1; TRBD2 matches at 7 bases. Per germline, CDR1 ENHRY and CDR2 SYGVKD. This CDR3 comprises 17 residues. After removal of 10 bases from V and 8 bases from J, the junction contained 23 bases not matched to a gene.